This TCR beta chain was sequenced during a study of blood T cells in healthy people across ages. A word on this clonotype: Sequence at one end of the junction differs from germline and may be a read error.

With a J-beta primer mix and a sample-barcoded 5' primer, a second PCR ran about 6 to 11 cycles. One entry per CDR3 protein results from TCRdb running MiXCR on the 5' RACE reads. The repertoire includes 700,000 to 950,000 distinct CDR3 sequences, roughly 60% of them detected once, and over 20% sits in the top ten. Total RNA amounts of at least 5 micrograms were extracted per sample. Sequencing was performed on blood. This clonotype was obtained from a man in his thirties or forties in good health.

CDR3 in DNA: TGTGCCAGCAGCTTACCCCCCTCAGGACACCAAGCCAAGAACATTCAGTACTTC. Its translation: CASSLPPSGHQAKNIQYF. The chain links TRBV7-9 to TRBJ2-4; TRBD1 is a possible D gene (5 bases). The CDR3 contains 18 residues. CDR1 and CDR2 (germline): SEHNR, FQNEAQ (reference sequence).